This TCR beta chain appears in the sequencing data of a study of blood T cell repertoires in COVID-19 (dated by TCRdb to about 2020). With respect to the entire study: The collaborator samples originated in the United States, Italy and Spain and spanned the acute and convalescent phases of COVID-19. Subjects who had been exposed to COVID-19, were actively infected with it, or had recovered from it provided the deeply sampled blood TCRbeta repertoires that made up the dataset. A freely available public database, intended as a resource for researchers studying the immune response to SARS-CoV-2, is where the repertoires were released. Where HLA class I and class II types were available, the types were taken from metadata supplied by the sample provider, not from assay-based typing. The prospective study material was composed of cDNA or gDNA derived from T cells, B-cell-depleted T cells, or PBMCs. The samples were drawn from the first 160 participants of the ongoing ImmuneRACE study and from roughly 1,300 subjects provided by 6 global collaborators. The sample metadata nearly always contained a de-identified subject ID, COVID-19 status, age in years and sex. Summary of the overall study and its limitations: The amount of clinical and demographic metadata varied by source and participant and was provided uncurated.

The immunoSEQ Assay, a bias-controlled multiplex PCR, was used to amplify TCRbeta CDR3 regions from genomic DNA. Per the source publication's procedure: The number of nucleated cells in each sample was estimated from the amplification of reference gene primers within the assay. To quantify the absolute abundance of each unique TCRbeta CDR3 rearrangement, sequence reads were collapsed and filtered. For each sample, productive Simpson clonality was calculated by taking the square root of Simpson's diversity index across productive rearrangements. The clones in this table, taken by TCRdb from immuneACCESS, are in-frame only. Not every clone is retained; where verified, under half of the shortfall comes from an unresolved V gene, and the cause of the rest is unknown. Clone size and the V and J calls come from that table; the DNA yielded D and trimming. For this sample the table gives roughly 130,000 clones, of which around 83% were detected only once. The top ten constitute nearly 4% of the sample.

On this clone: Its antigen is still unknown. Qualities for individual bases were not recorded, and no much larger clone is one base off.

Enrolling through a virtual design, the prospective study's participants ranged in age from about 18 to 89 years and lived across roughly 23 United States geographic areas. Cohort assignment in the prospective study relied on participant-reported clinical history from a screening survey and a study questionnaire. ImmuneRACE Cohort 3 recovered participants were defined by two consecutive negative NP/OP PCR tests, healthcare professional clearance, or symptom resolution. In the prospective study, whole blood, serum and a nasopharyngeal or oropharyngeal swab were collected from each participant by mobile phlebotomists. Prospective study participants could optionally give additional blood draws and questionnaires over an approximately two-month period. Before DNA extraction, prospective study blood samples were shipped either frozen or at room temperature. From the cysteine through the phenylalanine, the CDR3 covers 15 amino acids. The sequence is cut down to CDR3 DNA, 45 bases in frame from base 1. Trimming accounts for 3 bases at V and 11 bases at J, while the number of junction bases matched to no gene is 11. CDR1 and CDR2 (MDHEN, SYDVKM) derive from the germline V gene.

The receptor comes from a woman aged 25-40 years who had recovered from COVID-19. The sample consisted of PBMCs or T cells enriched from blood (not recorded which). The receptor chain draws on TRBV28 and TRBJ1-5, with 9 bases aligning to TRBD1. Read as DNA, the sequence is TGTGCCAGCAGTTTTCTGGACAGGGGCACTCTGGCCCAGCATTTT. Its protein reads: CASSFLDRGTLAQHF.